This TCR beta chain was sequenced for a study of T-cell reconstitution after alpha-beta-depleted transplantation in children. Per the germline V gene, CDR1 is DFQATT and CDR2 is SNEGSKA (reference sequence). V dropped 6 bases and J dropped 2 bases, with 12 bases sitting between them. This CDR3 is built from 13 residues. Turning to this clonotype: Its antigen is not identified.

Preparation of the TCRbeta library involved a method that used unique molecular identifiers. TCRdb redid the calling of the PCR reads with MiXCR, one entry per CDR3 protein. Here the sample spans more than 200,000 distinct CDR3 sequences, approximately 8.4% being singletons. General study results and limits: Newly produced T cells mostly accounted for T-cell counts and diversity one year post-transplant. Several hundred expanded graft clones reportedly gave rise to the alpha-beta T cells present about two months after transplant.

The material sequenced was PBMCs, mostly from graft donor cells, taken 360 days after TCRalphabeta/CD19-depleted stem cell transplant. The genes are TRBV20-1 and TRBJ2-3; weak D call: TRBD1 (5 bases). The clonotype was recovered from a male patient aged 2-15 years who had a stem cell transplant for acute myeloid leukemia, so the T cells may come from the graft donor. CDR3: CSANAGSTDTQYF. As DNA, the CDR3 is TGCAGTGCCAACGCAGGGTCCACAGATACGCAGTATTTT.